One and the same sample provided the 23 T cell receptor beta chains below, sequenced in a study of metastatic and nonmetastatic thyroid tumors (dated by TCRdb to about 2020). The library was made by PCR. The run used an Illumina HiSeq 4000. Starting from the raw public reads, TCRdb applied fastp trimming at Q25, assembled clones with MiXCR and retained in-frame beta chains. The sample has over 13,000 clones on record, 20% to 30% of them singletons. The ten most abundant clones make up roughly 7.3% of the sample. None of the patients had been given any treatment before thyroid surgery. The sample taken for sequencing was blood. All receptors derive from a female donor with papillary thyroid cancer or a benign thyroid nodule (not recorded which). Some clones in this sample may be carry-over from other donors' samples.

The CDR3 is CSAVTGNTEAFF. CDR3 nucleotide sequence: TGCAGTGCGGTGACAGGGAACACTGAAGCTTTCTTT. V usage is TRBV20-1 and J usage is TRBJ1-1, with a possible D match to TRBD1 (6 bases). Germline V gene sequence: CDR1 DFQATT, CDR2 SNEGSKA (reference sequence). V was clipped by 6 bases and J by 1 base, with 9 bases between them. The CDR3 totals 12 residues.

In its sample, this clone was seen many times. The V and J genes are TRBV13 and TRBJ2-7; the match to TRBD2 covers 11 bases. The J segment lost 0 bases and the V segment lost 0 bases, leaving 7 bases of the junction unmatched. The CDR3 has 18 residues. The germline gives CDR1 PRHDT, CDR2 FYEKMQ (reference sequence). As DNA, the CDR3 is TGTGCCAGCAGCTTAGGAGGACTAGCGGGCTACAGCTCCTACGAGCAGTACTTC. Translating it yields CASSLGGLAGYSSYEQYF.

This clone has at least ten counts. The rearrangement joins TRBV4-2 to TRBJ2-7, with a possible D match to TRBD1 (8 bases). Trimming removed 4 bases from V and 3 bases from J, with 16 bases in between. Per germline, CDR1 LGHNA and CDR2 YNFKEQ. The CDR3 has 15 residues. CDR3 in DNA: TGTGCCAGCAGCCTACTAACAGGGGGGGTCTACGAGCAGTACTTC. Translation gives CASSLLTGGVYEQYF.

The chain employs TRBV2 and TRBJ1-5; 10 bases are shared with TRBD1. The CDR3 runs 13 residues. Trimming removed 9 bases from V and 7 bases from J; junction bases left unmatched: 6. Germline V CDR1 and CDR2: SNHLY, FYNNEI. CDR3: CASSTGGRQPQHF. CDR3 nucleotides: TGTGCCAGTTCGACAGGGGGCCGACAGCCCCAGCATTTT. Combining the CDR3 with reference TRBV2 and TRBJ1-5 gives the whole variable domain EPEVTQTPSHQVTQMGQEVILRCVPISNHLYFYWYRQILGQKVEFLVSFYNNEISEKSEIFDDQFSVERPDGSNFTLKIRSTKLEDSAMYFCASSTGGRQPQHFGDGTRLSIL.

This clone came up many times. The chain combines TRBV18 with TRBJ1-5; D is unclear. Trimming cost V 3 bases and J 0 bases, with 3 bases left between them. Germline V gene data show CDR1 as KGHSH and CDR2 as LQKENI. The CDR3 loop spans 13 amino acids. The CDR3 sequence: CASSPHSNQPQHF. The CDR3 DNA reads as TGTGCCAGCTCACCGCATAGCAATCAGCCCCAGCATTTT.

V gene TRBV6-2 or TRBV6-3 combines with J gene TRBJ2-1; 10 positions agree with TRBD2. The CDR3 runs to 15 residues. The germline gives CDR1 MNHEY, CDR2 SVGEGT. V was pared by 3 bases and J by 4 bases, with 3 bases of the junction left unmatched. CDR3 DNA sequence: TGTGCCAGCAGTTATTCAGCGGGAGGGTACAATGAGCAGTTCTTC. Encoded protein: CASSYSAGGYNEQFF.

At least ten counts were recorded for this clone. The chain combines TRBV28 with TRBJ1-4; a weak D match, TRBD1 (6 bases). V was shortened by 2 bases and J by 4 bases, with 11 bases between the two germline ends. Germline V gene data show CDR1 as MDHEN and CDR2 as SYDVKM. CDR3 length: 15 residues. In nucleotides, the CDR3 is TGTGCCAGCAGTTTAGGGGGCTGGGGTAATGAAAAACTGTTTTTT. Its protein is CASSLGGWGNEKLFF. Full variable domain (outside the CDR3, taken from reference TRBV28 and TRBJ1-4): DVKVTQSSRYLVKRTGEKVFLECVQDMDHENMFWYRQDPGLGLRLIYFSYDVKMKEKGDIPEGYSVSREKKERFSLILESASTNQTSMYLCASSLGGWGNEKLFFGSGTQLSVL.

At least ten counts were recorded for this clone. The CDR3 is CSVGARLAGTYNEQFF. In DNA, the CDR3 is TGCAGCGTTGGGGCCAGGCTAGCGGGGACCTACAATGAGCAGTTCTTC. The chain employs TRBV29-1 and TRBJ2-1; 9 positions agree with TRBD2. J was trimmed by 2 bases and V by 4 bases; bases with no gene match: 9. Per germline, CDR1 SQVTM and CDR2 ANQGSEA. The CDR3 is made up of 16 amino acids.

This chain joins TRBV7-3 and TRBJ2-2, with a weak D call TRBD1 (6 bases). The CDR3 runs 15 residues. V lost 1 base and J 7 bases, leaving 13 bases between the germline ends. Per the germline V gene, CDR1 is SGHTA and CDR2 is FQGTGA. In DNA, the CDR3 is TGTGCCAGCAGCTTAATCCCACTCAGGGGCGGGGAGCTGTTTTTT. Amino acid sequence: CASSLIPLRGGELFF.

V and J are TRBV30 and TRBJ1-6; no reliable D call. Looked up from germline, CDR1 is GTSNPN and CDR2 is SVGIG (reference sequence). The length of the CDR3 is 14 residues. Trimming stripped 3 bases from V and 6 bases from J, with 12 bases between. The CDR3 region is CAWRTQEFNSPLHF. The CDR3 DNA follows: TGTGCCTGGAGAACCCAGGAGTTTAATTCACCCCTCCACTTT.

This clone showed up just a few times. The rearrangement uses TRBV10-3 and TRBJ1-1, with D possibly being TRBD1 (5 bases). The germline V gene encodes CDR1 ENHRY and CDR2 SYGVKD. There are 11 residues in the CDR3. CDR3 bases: TGTTCCCTCAGGGCGGGCAATGAAGCTTTCTTT. Amino acid sequence: CSLRAGNEAFF.

This clone has ten or more counts. The rearrangement uses TRBV12-3 or TRBV12-4 and TRBJ1-4; tentatively, D is TRBD1 (6 bases). V gave up 4 bases and J gave up 8 bases, with 14 bases separating them. The CDR3 has 14 amino acids. CDR3 bases: TGTGCCAGCAGTTGGGGGGGCCCCCGGGAAAAACTGTTTTTT. Its protein is CASSWGGPREKLFF.

This clone has ten or more counts. CDR3 in amino acids: CASSLGLAQPQHF. The CDR3 DNA reads as TGTGCCAGCAGCTTAGGGCTAGCTCAGCCCCAGCATTTT. The rearrangement uses TRBV7-9 and TRBJ1-5; D uncertain. CDR1 SEHNR and CDR2 FQNEAQ come from the germline V gene (reference sequence). The CDR3 loop spans 13 amino acids. The germline V and J ends were trimmed by 1 base and 6 bases, with 7 bases remaining between them.

The table lists this clone with a few counts. This chain links TRBV6-1 with TRBJ2-3; D is unresolved. V shed 8 bases and J shed 3 bases, with 6 bases lying between them. The CDR3 has 11 residues. Germline loops: CDR1 MNHNS, CDR2 SASEGT. CDR3 coding DNA: TGTGCCAGCGCGGTTACAGATACGCAGTATTTT. Translation: CASAVTDTQYF.

This clone came up many times. This chain links TRBV20-1 with TRBJ2-1; the D gene is possibly TRBD2 (5 bases). Trimming pared 0 bases from V and 4 bases from J, leaving 13 bases between. The CDR3 is 15 amino acids. Looked up from germline, CDR1 is DFQATT and CDR2 is SNEGSKA (reference sequence). The CDR3 is CSARDGPLGYNEQFF. DNA for the CDR3: TGCAGTGCTAGAGACGGACCACTAGGATACAATGAGCAGTTCTTC.

This clone has ten or more counts. DNA of the CDR3: TGCAGTGCTAGTCTCGGGGATAGGGGGGCTCAAGAGACCCAGTACTTC. It is translated as CSASLGDRGAQETQYF. This sequence joins TRBV20-1 and TRBJ2-5; D may match TRBD1 or TRBD2 (6 bases each). The germline V and J ends were trimmed by 3 bases and 2 bases, with 19 bases remaining between them. Germline V gene data show CDR1 as DFQATT and CDR2 as SNEGSKA (reference sequence). CDR3 length: 16 amino acids.

The rearrangement uses TRBV5-5 and TRBJ1-2; D not certain. V was clipped by 0 bases and J by 2 bases, with 8 bases between them. CDR1 and CDR2 from the germline V gene are SGHKS and YYEKEE (reference sequence). CDR3 size: 14 residues. Here the CDR3 DNA reads TGTGCCAGCAGCTTGGGGCAGGCAAACTATGGCTACACCTTC. Translated, it gives CASSLGQANYGYTF.

This clone is medium-sized within its sample. The V gene is TRBV7-8, the J gene TRBJ2-3; no clear D. CDR1 and CDR2 (germline): SGHVS, FQNEAQ. The CDR3 runs to 11 residues. Trimming pared 5 bases from V and 7 bases from J, leaving 7 bases between. CDR3 DNA sequence: TGTGCCAGCAGCCCCTCCAATACGCAGTATTTT. Translation gives CASSPSNTQYF.

The chain joins TRBV18 to TRBJ2-7; D unresolved. CDR1 KGHSH and CDR2 LQKENI come from the germline V gene. CDR3 length: 14 amino acids. V was shortened by 3 bases and J by 0 bases, with 9 bases between the two germline ends. CDR3 sequence reads: CASSPRGTSYEQYF. DNA for the CDR3: TGTGCCAGCTCACCGAGAGGAACCTCCTACGAGCAGTACTTC.

This clone is termed medium-sized (0.01 to 0.1%). This sequence joins TRBV28 and TRBJ1-1, with 8 bases lining up with TRBD1. This CDR3 is 13 amino acids long. Germline V gene sequence: CDR1 MDHEN, CDR2 SYDVKM. The junction had 4 bases not matched to a gene; V was cut back by 10 bases and J by 0 bases. CDR3 residues: CATVTGVNTEAFF. The CDR3 DNA reads TGTGCCACCGTGACAGGGGTGAACACTGAAGCTTTCTTT.

This clone was counted at least ten times. This chain connects TRBV3-1 to TRBJ2-2; D is undetermined. This CDR3 has 17 amino acids. CDR1 and CDR2 (germline): LGHDT, YNNKEL (reference sequence). V lost 3 bases and J 3 bases, leaving 17 bases between the germline ends. In DNA form, the CDR3 reads TGTGCCAGCAGCCATTCACGGGCCCTAGGCGACACCGGGGAGCTGTTTTTT. This sequence encodes CASSHSRALGDTGELFF.

V is TRBV20-1 and J is TRBJ2-7, with D perhaps matching TRBD1 or TRBD2 (5 bases each). Per the germline V gene, CDR1 is DFQATT and CDR2 is SNEGSKA (reference sequence). This CDR3 comprises 13 residues. V was trimmed by 6 bases and J by 0 bases, leaving 12 bases between them. The CDR3 coding sequence is TGCAGTGCATCCCGGGACCACTCCTACGAGCAGTACTTC. Its protein product is CSASRDHSYEQYF.

This clone has just a few counts. A junction boundary mismatches the germline segment, possibly from a read error. V and J are TRBV27 and TRBJ2-1; TRBD1 or TRBD2 may be the D gene (5 bases each). The CDR3 contains 15 residues. CDR1 MNHEY and CDR2 SMNVEV come from the germline V gene (reference sequence). The CDR3 DNA follows: TGTGCCAGCAGTCCGCGACAGAACCTTCGGGATGATCAGTTCTTC. This sequence encodes CASSPRQNLRDDQFF.